Shown below are 9 T cell receptor beta chains from a single sample sequenced in a study of response to subunit inactivated influenza vaccine. From the RT-PCR reads, TCRdb called clonotypes with MiXCR, one entry per CDR3 protein. There are about 530,000 distinct CDR3 sequences in the sample; 12% occur only once, and roughly a tenth lies in the top ten. The source material was PBMCs from blood, sampled on the day of vaccination. These TCRs come from a man between 45 and 60 years old who received an inactivated influenza vaccine.

This rearrangement joins TRBV7-2 to TRBJ2-4; no firm D call. The V and J ends lost 1 base and 0 bases respectively, with 10 bases between them. CDR1 and CDR2 (germline): SGHTA, FQGNSA. This CDR3 is 16 amino acids long. The CDR3, as DNA: TGTGCCAGCAGCTTAGATTTACAGCTAGCCAAAAACATTCAGTACTTC. It specifies CASSLDLQLAKNIQYF.

The sample holds a few counts of this clonotype. The chain carries TRBV12-3 or TRBV12-4 and TRBJ2-7; D gene unclear. V lost 8 bases to trimming and J lost 0 bases, with 14 bases between them. CDR3 length: 14 residues. The DNA for the CDR3 is TGTGCCAGCGCCCCCCCGTGGGCCTCCTACGAGCAGTACTTC. Protein sequence: CASAPPWASYEQYF.

This clonotype was recorded many times. V gene TRBV12-3 or TRBV12-4 combines with J gene TRBJ2-1; TRBD2 matches at 8 bases. The CDR3 is 15 amino acids. J was trimmed by 5 bases and V by 7 bases; bases with no gene match: 10. The CDR3 nucleotides are TGTGCCAGCAAGGGGATAGCGGGACCCCACAATGAGCAGTTCTTC. The encoded protein is CASKGIAGPHNEQFF.

This clonotype was seen a handful of times. The CDR3 spells CASSADILAGGYNEQFF. In nucleotides, the CDR3 is TGTGCCAGCAGCGCCGACATACTAGCGGGAGGATATAATGAGCAGTTCTTC. The rearrangement joins TRBV9 to TRBJ2-1; TRBD2 matches at 12 bases. This CDR3 is 17 amino acids long. The germline V gene encodes CDR1 SGDLS and CDR2 YYNGEE. The junction had 11 bases not matched to a gene; V was cut back by 3 bases and J by 7 bases.

This clonotype was seen a handful of times. The CDR3 reads CASTLDRVSNEKLFF. DNA of the CDR3: TGTGCCAGTACCTTAGACAGGGTTTCTAATGAAAAACTGTTTTTT. The rearrangement uses TRBV19 and TRBJ1-4; 7 positions match TRBD1. The CDR3 contains 15 residues. V lost 7 bases and J lost 3; bases outside the gene matches: 8. CDR1 and CDR2 from the germline V gene are LNHDA and SQIVND (reference sequence).

The chain joins TRBV20-1 to TRBJ2-7; D tentatively fits TRBD1 or TRBD2 (5 bases each). V lost 3 bases, J lost 1 base, and 13 bases lay in between. This CDR3 has 14 residues. Germline V gene sequence: CDR1 DFQATT, CDR2 SNEGSKA (reference sequence). The CDR3 spells CSARPGRGSYEQYF. The CDR3 region has the DNA TGCAGTGCTAGGCCGGGACGGGGATCCTACGAGCAGTACTTC.

This chain joins TRBV27 and TRBJ2-4; D may match TRBD1 or TRBD2 (5 bases each). CDR1 is MNHEY, CDR2 SMNVEV, per germline (reference sequence). The CDR3 totals 15 residues. V lost 1 base to trimming and J lost 1 base, with 8 bases between them. The CDR3 region is CASSLLGDAKNIQYF. Here the CDR3 DNA reads TGTGCCAGCAGTTTATTGGGGGACGCCAAAAACATTCAGTACTTC.

Only a few counts were recorded for this clonotype. J is TRBJ2-5 and V is TRBV15, with D possibly called TRBD1 or TRBD2 (5 bases each). This CDR3 is built from 16 residues. V lost 1 base to trimming and J lost 2 bases, with 14 bases between them. Looked up from germline, CDR1 is LNHNV and CDR2 is YYDKDF (reference sequence). This chain's CDR3 is CATSRGLGTVQETQYF. The CDR3 nucleotides read TGTGCCACCAGCAGAGGGTTGGGGACGGTACAAGAGACCCAGTACTTC.

This clonotype was picked up many times. This chain uses TRBV15 with TRBJ2-3; D may be TRBD2 (6 bases). The germline gives CDR1 LNHNV, CDR2 YYDKDF (reference sequence). V lost 0 bases to trimming and J lost 6 bases, with 16 bases between them. This CDR3 comprises 16 residues. This chain's CDR3 is CATSRDRASRGDTQYF. The CDR3, as DNA: TGTGCCACCAGCAGAGATCGGGCTAGCCGGGGGGATACGCAGTATTTT.